Listed below are T cell receptor beta chains from one sample, sequenced in a study of T cell responses to AZD1222 COVID-19 vaccine. Libraries were prepared by immunoSEQ multiplex PCR; TCRdb keeps only in-frame clonotypes and omits some of them. This table holds 100,000 to 150,000 clones, 65% to 90% found once. The sample here was peripheral blood, taken on day 0 of AZD1222 vaccination. Source of these receptors: an adult in good health. Each CDR3 is given with its conserved first and last residue. D genes are given only for firm matches. Expanded clones get a size class; other rows say once, few or many, or leave the size out.

v_gene	abundance	j_gene	d_gene	CDR3nt	CDR3aa
TRBV3-1/TRBV3-2	NA	TRBJ2-2	TRBD2	TGTGCCAGCAGCCAAGATTTGGGAGGGATCGGGGAGCTGTTTTTT	CASSQDLGGIGELFF
TRBV15	NA	TRBJ1-5	NA	TGTGCCACCAGCAGAGATCGGGGGAGGCCCAATCAGCCCCAGCATTTT	CATSRDRGRPNQPQHF
TRBV7-6	NA	TRBJ1-2	NA	TGTGCCAGCAGCGTAAACTATGGCTACACCTTC	CASSVNYGYTF
TRBV9	NA	TRBJ2-7	TRBD1	TGTGCCAGCAGCGTAGTCGGGACAGGACCCTACGAGCAGTACTTC	CASSVVGTGPYEQYF
TRBV7-9	NA	TRBJ2-5	NA	TGTGCCAGCAGCTTTGGCATACAAGAGACCCAGTACTTC	CASSFGIQETQYF
TRBV5-4	NA	TRBJ1-6	TRBD1	TGTGCCAGCAGCGGGGGACAGTACTCACCCCTCCACTTT	CASSGGQYSPLHF
TRBV9	NA	TRBJ2-5	NA	TGTGCCAGCAGCGTAGCTGATGTCCGGGGTGGAGAGACCCAGTACTTC	CASSVADVRGGETQYF
TRBV18	NA	TRBJ2-7	NA	TGTGCCAGCTCACTCCTTTCCTACGAGCAGTACTTC	CASSLLSYEQYF
TRBV12-3/TRBV12-4	NA	TRBJ1-1	NA	TGTGCCAGCAGTTTAGAGTGGGCCACTGAAGCTTTCTTT	CASSLEWATEAFF
TRBV9	few	TRBJ1-4	NA	TGTGCCAGCAGCGCGCAACAGGGTAATGAAAAACTGTTTTTT	CASSAQQGNEKLFF
TRBV11-2	few	TRBJ1-2	NA	TGTGCCAGCACCACCGGGCCGACGAACTATGGCTACACCTTC	CASTTGPTNYGYTF
TRBV18	NA	TRBJ1-4	TRBD1	TGTGCCAGCTCTCTAAACCGGGACAGGAATGAAAAACTGTTTTTT	CASSLNRDRNEKLFF
TRBV10-3	NA	TRBJ2-5	TRBD2	TGTGCCATCAGTGCCCCCCTGGGACTAGCGGGGGGCCCGGAGACCCAGTACTTC	CAISAPLGLAGGPETQYF
TRBV4-3	NA	TRBJ2-3	NA	TGCGCCAGCAGCCAAGGGGGACCGTGGCTTATAGGAGATACGCAGTATTTT	CASSQGGPWLIGDTQYF
TRBV27	NA	TRBJ2-3	TRBD2	TGTGCCAGCAGAAATAGCGGGAGGATTACAGATACGCAGTATTTT	CASRNSGRITDTQYF
TRBV5-1	NA	TRBJ2-7	TRBD2	TGCGCCAGCAGTGGGACTACGATTTCCTACGAGCAGTACTTC	CASSGTTISYEQYF
TRBV28	NA	TRBJ1-6	TRBD1	TGTGCCAGCAGTTTTTCCGGGACAGTTCCTACACCCCTCCACTTT	CASSFSGTVPTPLHF
TRBV5-1	NA	TRBJ2-7	TRBD1	TGCGCCAGCAGCTTGGAGGCAGGGGGCAACTACGAGCAGTACTTC	CASSLEAGGNYEQYF
TRBV5-1	NA	TRBJ1-4	NA	TGCGCCAGCAGTATGCAACGACGGGAAAAACTGTTTTTT	CASSMQRREKLFF
TRBV5-4	NA	TRBJ1-1	NA	TGTGCCAGCAGCCCCACATACCCGGGAAACACTGAAGCTTTCTTT	CASSPTYPGNTEAFF
TRBV14	NA	TRBJ1-1	NA	TGTGCCAGCAGCCAAGATTTCGGAGTAGTAGGGGGTGAAGCTTTCTTT	CASSQDFGVVGGEAFF
TRBV7-9	NA	TRBJ1-2	TRBD1	TGTGCCAGCAGCTTAGGTCTGGGACAGGGGCACTATGGCTACACCTTC	CASSLGLGQGHYGYTF
TRBV6-5	NA	TRBJ1-4	NA	TGTGCCAGCAGTTACGAAGGGGTGCGGGCTGAAAAACTGTTTTTT	CASSYEGVRAEKLFF
TRBV28	few	TRBJ1-5	NA	TGTGCCAGCACCCCGGGGCAGGGTGGGGATCAGCCCCAGCATTTT	CASTPGQGGDQPQHF
TRBV12-5	NA	TRBJ1-5	NA	TGTGCTAGTTCCCAGGCAGGGAATCAGCCCCAGCATTTT	CASSQAGNQPQHF
TRBV9	once	TRBJ2-1	TRBD2	TGTGCCAGCAGCGTAGAGGGGACTAGACCTCACTACAATGAGCAGTTCTTC	CASSVEGTRPHYNEQFF
TRBV5-4	NA	TRBJ2-7	NA	TGTGCCAGCAGCTTGACAGGGATACCCTACGAGCAGTACTTC	CASSLTGIPYEQYF
TRBV6-2/TRBV6-3	NA	TRBJ1-5	TRBD1	TGTGCCAGCAGTTCGTCTGGGACAGGTGGTCGATCGCAGCATTTT	CASSSSGTGGRSQHF
TRBV6-5	NA	TRBJ2-7	TRBD2	TGTGCCAGCAGTTACTCGCGGGGGGAAACCTACGAGCAGTACTTC	CASSYSRGETYEQYF
TRBV28	NA	TRBJ2-3	NA	TGTGCCAGCAGTTCAACGAGCCCGTTCCCCCTCCCCTTT	CASSSTSPFPLPF
TRBV6-5	NA	TRBJ2-1	NA	TGTGCCAGCAGTTACATCCTTGTCAATGAGCAGTTCTTC	CASSYILVNEQFF
TRBV5-1	NA	TRBJ1-2	NA	TGCGCCAGCAGCTTGGCCGGCAGCCCCCATGGCTACACCTTC	CASSLAGSPHGYTF
TRBV7-8	NA	TRBJ2-4	NA	TGTGCCAGCAGCACCCCCACCCGGGCCCACACCAAAAACATTCAGTACTTC	CASSTPTRAHTKNIQYF
TRBV6-2/TRBV6-3	NA	TRBJ2-1	TRBD2	TGTGCCAGCAGTGACCACCAGGCCCGTAGCGGGAGTAATGAGCAGTTCTTC	CASSDHQARSGSNEQFF
TRBV19	NA	TRBJ2-1	TRBD2	TGTGCCAGTAGTATCCTCATGACTAGCGGGAGCAGACATGAGCAGTTCTTC	CASSILMTSGSRHEQFF
TRBV27	NA	TRBJ2-5	NA	TGTGCCAGCAGTTTCCCAGGGGGGAACCAGTACTTC	CASSFPGGNQYF
TRBV2	NA	TRBJ1-1	NA	TGTGCCACCCGAAGGGGCCCGAACACTGAAGCTTTCTTT	CATRRGPNTEAFF
TRBV18	NA	TRBJ1-6	NA	TGTGCCAGCTCACCACCGGGGGGCTTAGGGACACCCCTCCACTTT	CASSPPGGLGTPLHF
TRBV10-3	NA	TRBJ2-3	NA	TGTGCCATCAATACTTTTGAAACAGATACGCAGTATTTT	CAINTFETDTQYF
TRBV11-3	NA	TRBJ2-1	TRBD2	TGTGCCAGCAGCAGACGGGGTGCGGGGGATAACAATGAGCAGTTCTTC	CASSRRGAGDNNEQFF
TRBV7-9	NA	TRBJ2-7	TRBD1	TGTGCCAGCAGCTGGGGACAGGTAAACTGGCAGTACTTC	CASSWGQVNWQYF